This TCR beta chain emerged from a study of T cell responses to AZD1222 COVID-19 vaccine. Study conclusions and caveats: Clonal diversity was possibly underestimated, and white British individuals and females predominated among donors.

Assay used: immunoSEQ multiplex PCR; TCRdb lists only in-frame clones, some missing. The sample shows about 60,000 clones, over 80% of them seen only once. This clone was seen more than once but under ten times. The antigen is unknown. This receptor was obtained from an adult who received the MenACWY meningococcal vaccine as a control. This sample comprised peripheral blood, obtained 28 days after the second dose of the MenACWY control vaccine.

As DNA, the CDR3 is TGCGCCAGCTCGGGGGATGTCCAAGAGACCCAGTACTTC. Protein sequence: CASSGDVQETQYF. The chain joins TRBV10-2 to TRBJ2-5; perhaps TRBD2 as D (6 bases). The CDR3 has 13 amino acids. CDR1 is WSHSY and CDR2 is SAAADI in the germline V gene. V was clipped by 8 bases and J by 1 base, with 11 bases between them.